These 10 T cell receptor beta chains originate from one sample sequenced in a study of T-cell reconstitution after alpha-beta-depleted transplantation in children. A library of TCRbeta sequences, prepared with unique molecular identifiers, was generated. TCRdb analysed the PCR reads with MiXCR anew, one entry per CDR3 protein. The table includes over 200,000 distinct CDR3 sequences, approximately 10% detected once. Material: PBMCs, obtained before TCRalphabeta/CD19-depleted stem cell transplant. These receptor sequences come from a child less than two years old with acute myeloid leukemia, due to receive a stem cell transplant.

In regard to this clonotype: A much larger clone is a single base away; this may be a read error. CDR3: CANSFQVNQPQHF. CDR3 nucleotide sequence: TGTGCCAACAGCTTTCAGGTCAATCAGCCCCAGCATTTT. The V gene is TRBV7-8, the J gene TRBJ1-5, with D uncertain. Germline CDR1 is SGHVS and CDR2 is FQNEAQ. This CDR3 has 13 residues.

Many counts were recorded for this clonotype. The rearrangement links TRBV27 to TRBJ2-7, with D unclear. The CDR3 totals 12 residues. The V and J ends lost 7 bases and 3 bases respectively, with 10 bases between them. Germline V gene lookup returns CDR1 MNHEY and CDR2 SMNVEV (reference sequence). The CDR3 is CASTLGFYEQYF. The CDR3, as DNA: TGTGCCAGCACCTTGGGTTTCTACGAGCAGTACTTC.

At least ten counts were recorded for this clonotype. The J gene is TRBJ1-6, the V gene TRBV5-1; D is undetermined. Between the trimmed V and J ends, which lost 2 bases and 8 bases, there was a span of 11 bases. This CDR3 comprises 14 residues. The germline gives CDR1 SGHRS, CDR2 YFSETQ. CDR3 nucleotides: TGCGCCAGCAGCTTTCCGGACGGCTATTCACCCCTCCACTTT. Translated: CASSFPDGYSPLHF.

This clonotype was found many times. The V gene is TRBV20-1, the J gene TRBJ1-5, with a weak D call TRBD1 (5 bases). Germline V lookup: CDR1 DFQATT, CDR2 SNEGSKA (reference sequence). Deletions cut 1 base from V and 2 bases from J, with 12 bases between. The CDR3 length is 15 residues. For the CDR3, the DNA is TGCAGTGCTAGAGCGGAGGGGATCGGCAATCAGCCCCAGCATTTT. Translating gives CSARAEGIGNQPQHF.

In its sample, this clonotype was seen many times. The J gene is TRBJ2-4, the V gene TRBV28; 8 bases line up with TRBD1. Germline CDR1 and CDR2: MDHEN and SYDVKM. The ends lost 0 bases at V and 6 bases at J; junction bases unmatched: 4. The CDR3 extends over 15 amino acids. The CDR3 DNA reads TGTGCCAGCAGTTTATGGGGCGGACAGGGAAACATTCAGTACTTC. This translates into CASSLWGGQGNIQYF.

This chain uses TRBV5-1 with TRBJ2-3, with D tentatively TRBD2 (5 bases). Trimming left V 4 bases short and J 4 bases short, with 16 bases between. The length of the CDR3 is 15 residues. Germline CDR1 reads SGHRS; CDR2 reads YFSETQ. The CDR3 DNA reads TGCGCCAGCAGCCCGCTCCTGCTTAGCGCAGATACGCAGTATTTT. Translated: CASSPLLLSADTQYF.

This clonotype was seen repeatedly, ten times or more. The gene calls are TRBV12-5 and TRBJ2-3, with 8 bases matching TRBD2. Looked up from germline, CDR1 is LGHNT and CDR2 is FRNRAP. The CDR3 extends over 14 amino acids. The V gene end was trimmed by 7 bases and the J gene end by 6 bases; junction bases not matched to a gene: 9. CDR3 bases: TGTGCTAGTGCACGGCGGGGGGATAGGGATACGCAGTATTTT. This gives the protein CASARRGDRDTQYF.

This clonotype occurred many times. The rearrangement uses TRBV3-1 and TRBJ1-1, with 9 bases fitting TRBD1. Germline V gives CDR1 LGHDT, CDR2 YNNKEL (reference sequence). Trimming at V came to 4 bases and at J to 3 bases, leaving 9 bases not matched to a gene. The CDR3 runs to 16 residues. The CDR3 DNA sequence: TGTGCCAGCAGCCTAGGACAGGGGATGGAGGACACTGAAGCTTTCTTT. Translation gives CASSLGQGMEDTEAFF.

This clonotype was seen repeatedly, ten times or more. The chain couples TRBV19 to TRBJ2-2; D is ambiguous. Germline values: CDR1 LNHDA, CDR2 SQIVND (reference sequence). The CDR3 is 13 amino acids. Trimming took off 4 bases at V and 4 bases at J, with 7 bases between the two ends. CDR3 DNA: TGTGCCAGTAGTACCCAAGGCACCGGGGAGCTGTTTTTT. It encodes CASSTQGTGELFF.

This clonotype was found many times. CDR3 sequence: CSARVRWGSYNSPLHF. CDR3 bases: TGCAGTGCTAGAGTTCGGTGGGGCTCCTATAATTCACCCCTCCACTTT. The rearrangement links TRBV20-1 to TRBJ1-6, with D unresolved. The CDR3 contains 16 residues. Germline-derived CDR1 and CDR2 are DFQATT and SNEGSKA (reference sequence). V lost 1 base and J lost 0, with 10 bases in between.